This TCR beta chain was documented in a study of blood T cells in healthy people across ages. General observations from the study: Per million T cells, TCR beta diversity dropped about linearly as age rose. Long-lived donors carried more naive CD4+ cells and greater diversity than aged donors.

There are a few counts of this clonotype. The antigen remains unidentified. A second PCR of 7 to 11 cycles used a sample-barcoded 5' primer and a J-beta primer mix. Each cDNA molecule received a tag from a template-switch adaptor that had 12 random nucleotides. At least 2.5 million CDR3-containing paired-end reads were obtained per sample. TCRdb recomputed calls from the 5' RACE reads with MiXCR, one row per CDR3 protein. This table has about 1,400,000 distinct CDR3 sequences, approximately 42% appearing once. CDR1 is ENHRY, CDR2 SYGVKD, per germline. The CDR3 is made up of 15 amino acids. This chain links TRBV10-3 with TRBJ2-1; 7 bases are a match to TRBD2. TRBJ2-7 matches the DNA end more closely, so the J call is doubtful. This sequence originates from a woman younger than 35 in good health. The sample was blood. The CDR3 nucleotides read TGTGCCATCAGAGGGACTACCGGGTCAGACAATGAGCAGTACTTC. Its protein is CAIRGTTGSDNEQYF.